The clone carrying this T cell receptor beta chain was observed a single time. Its matching antigen is unknown. This may stem from a read error, because a much larger clone lies one nucleotide away. V shed 5 bases and J 2 bases; nucleotides not matched to a gene: 9. The CDR3 length is 17 residues. The germline gives CDR1 SNHLY, CDR2 FYNNEI. This record belongs to a study of T cell repertoires in cytomegalovirus infection. Whole-study context: Matching HLA type and CMV infection were both indicated by public TCR beta signatures. Study observations and caveats: The study identified carriers of CMV plus the relevant HLA from cumulative public TCR beta family frequency.

Each CDR3 protein is one row after TCRdb ran MiXCR on the reads. There are about 400,000 distinct CDR3 sequences in the sample; 18% occur only once, and roughly 8.7% lies in the top ten. This chain connects TRBV2 to TRBJ2-3; TRBD1 matches 11 bases. What was sequenced was PBMCs. This clonotype was obtained from a human donor in good health (CMV status not recorded). Some clones in this sample may be carry-over from other donors' samples. The CDR3 DNA is TGTGCCAGCAGTTGGGACAGGGGGTATGCGAACACAGATACGCAGTATTTT. It encodes CASSWDRGYANTDTQYF.